The 17 T cell receptor beta chains given below trace back to one sample, sequenced in a study of blood T cells in healthy people across ages. A second about 7 to 11 cycle PCR used barcoded and J-beta primers. TCRdb itself ran the 5' RACE reads through MiXCR, one entry per CDR3 protein. This table has 700,000 to 900,000 distinct CDR3 sequences, roughly 25% appearing once. The same data also contributed to another study, on T cells of mothers and their children.

The sample taken for sequencing was blood. Every receptor here comes from a boy aged 10-17 years in good health.

This clonotype was counted only a few times. The chain recombines TRBV7-8 with TRBJ2-5; D is possibly TRBD1 or TRBD2 (5 bases each). This CDR3 comprises 16 residues. The germline gives CDR1 SGHVS, CDR2 FQNEAQ. Trimming removed 1 base at V and 4 bases at J, with 16 bases between. The CDR3 DNA is TGTGCCAGCAGCTTAGGGGGACCCGTCCAGGGAGAGACCCAGTACTTC. It specifies CASSLGGPVQGETQYF.

This clonotype appeared a few times. This chain links TRBV3-1 with TRBJ2-6; the D is unclear. The germline V gene encodes CDR1 LGHDT and CDR2 YNNKEL (reference sequence). The length of the CDR3 is 13 residues. Between the trimmed V and J ends, which lost 6 bases and 1 base, there was a span of 4 bases. CDR3 region: CASRVSGANVLTF. CDR3 bases: TGTGCCAGCAGAGTATCTGGGGCCAACGTCCTGACTTTC.

CDR3 loop: CASSHRSTGTLQETQYF. The CDR3 bases are TGCGCCAGCAGCCACCGCTCTACCGGGACTCTTCAAGAGACCCAGTACTTC. The chain employs TRBV4-1 and TRBJ2-5, with a weak D call TRBD2 (6 bases). This CDR3 comprises 17 residues. V was pared by 3 bases and J by 2 bases, with 19 bases between. CDR1 MGHRA and CDR2 YSYEKL come from the germline V gene.

In this sample, this clonotype turned up a few times. The chain recombines TRBV3-1 with TRBJ2-6; weak D call: TRBD1 (5 bases). Germline CDR1 and CDR2: LGHDT and YNNKEL (reference sequence). Trimming pared 2 bases from V and 0 bases from J, leaving 11 bases between. The CDR3 spans 17 residues. The CDR3 region has the DNA TGTGCCAGCAGCCAACCCAGAGACAGCTCTGGGGCCAACGTCCTGACTTTC. It yields the protein CASSQPRDSSGANVLTF.

Ten or more counts support this clonotype. V and J are TRBV12-3 or TRBV12-4 and TRBJ2-5; a weak D match, TRBD2 (6 bases). V dropped 2 bases and J dropped 5 bases, with 12 bases sitting between them. The CDR3 consists of 14 residues. CDR3 nucleotides: TGTGCCAGCAGTTTAACGGAGGGAGGCGAGACCCAGTACTTC. Translation: CASSLTEGGETQYF.

This clonotype was found a few times. The genes are TRBV18 and TRBJ2-4, with D hard to call. The CDR3 has 13 amino acids. The V and J ends lost 3 bases and 8 bases respectively, with 11 bases between them. CDR1 and CDR2 from the germline V gene are KGHSH and LQKENI. The CDR3 DNA sequence: TGTGCCAGCTCACCGTACGGCGCGGACATTCAGTACTTC. It yields the protein CASSPYGADIQYF.

V usage is TRBV7-9 and J usage is TRBJ1-2; unclear D gene. The germline CDR1 and CDR2 sequences are SEHNR and FQNEAQ (reference sequence). This CDR3 is built from 13 residues. V dropped 5 bases and J dropped 7 bases, with 14 bases sitting between them. CDR3 DNA sequence: TGTGCCAGCAGCCCTGTGGGAGGAGGTGGCTACACCTTC. Translating gives CASSPVGGGGYTF. The whole variable domain, filled in from reference TRBV7-9 and TRBJ1-2, reads DTGVSQNPRHKITKRGQNVTFRCDPISEHNRLYWYRQTLGQGPEFLTYFQNEAQLEKSRLLSDRFSAERPKGSFSTLEIQRTEQGDSAMYLCASSPVGGGGYTFGSGTRLTVV.

The rearrangement uses TRBV28 and TRBJ2-1, with D possibly matching TRBD1 (5 bases). Trimming took off 4 bases at V and 7 bases at J, with 17 bases between the two ends. The germline gives CDR1 MDHEN, CDR2 SYDVKM. The length of the CDR3 is 15 residues. CDR3 DNA: TGTGCCAGCAGTTCCTACACCTTCAGGGTTAATGAGCAGTTCTTC. This translates into CASSSYTFRVNEQFF.

The chain recombines TRBV9 with TRBJ2-7, with a tentative D call TRBD2 (6 bases). Trimming took 3 bases from V and 3 from J, leaving 16 bases between them. Looked up from germline, CDR1 is SGDLS and CDR2 is YYNGEE. The CDR3 spans 15 residues. CDR3 nucleotides: TGTGCCAGCAGCGAAGAGCGGGCGACAAACTACGAGCAGTACTTC. Protein sequence: CASSEERATNYEQYF.

V gene TRBV7-8 combines with J gene TRBJ2-1; tentative D call: TRBD1 (6 bases). The last part of the DNA fits TRBJ2-7 better; the J call may be wrong. The CDR3 totals 14 residues. Per germline, CDR1 SGHVS and CDR2 FQNEAQ. CDR3 region: CASSLRDTDYEQYF. The DNA for the CDR3 is TGTGCCAGCAGCTTAAGGGACACCGACTACGAGCAGTACTTC.

In this sample, this clonotype turned up a few times. V gene TRBV7-3 combines with J gene TRBJ2-1, with TRBD2 matching 7 bases. The CDR3 totals 16 residues. In germline, CDR1 is SGHTA, CDR2 FQGTGA. V lost 6 bases, J lost 0 bases, and 8 bases stayed unmatched. The CDR3 spells CASRGGEGSSYNEQFF. CDR3 in DNA: TGTGCCAGCAGGGGGGGGGAGGGGAGCTCCTACAATGAGCAGTTCTTC.

There are many counts of this clonotype. The rearrangement joins TRBV10-3 to TRBJ2-7, with TRBD1 matching 9 bases. This CDR3 is built from 17 residues. Germline-derived CDR1 and CDR2 are ENHRY and SYGVKD. With V trimmed by 1 base and J by 3 bases, 10 bases remained unmatched. The CDR3 region is CAISELGQGDVDYEQYF. DNA for the CDR3: TGTGCCATCAGTGAGTTGGGACAGGGCGACGTAGACTACGAGCAGTACTTC.

This clonotype occurred many times. The J gene is TRBJ2-1, the V gene TRBV7-2; D not certain. The CDR3 is 14 residues long. Germline-derived CDR1 and CDR2 are SGHTA and FQGNSA. Trimming left V 5 bases short and J 7 bases short, with 15 bases between. CDR3 in amino acids: CASSPRARRNEQFF. The CDR3 region has the DNA TGTGCCAGCAGCCCACGGGCACGACGGAATGAGCAGTTCTTC.

This clonotype was detected a few times. The rearrangement links TRBV11-2 to TRBJ2-5; D is ambiguous. Germline V CDR1 and CDR2: SGHAT, FQNNGV. This CDR3 has 13 amino acids. V lost 2 bases, J lost 5 bases, and 9 bases lay in between. CDR3 DNA sequence: TGTGCCAGCAGCTTAACTGTTGGGGAGACCCAGTACTTC. Its translation is CASSLTVGETQYF.

V is TRBV7-4 and J is TRBJ1-6; weak D call: TRBD1 (5 bases). Germline lookup yields CDR1 SGHVT and CDR2 SQSDAQ. The CDR3 sequence is 16 residues long. V was shortened by 1 base and J by 7 bases, with 14 bases between the two germline ends. The CDR3 DNA reads TGTGCCAGCAGCTTAGAAATCCGGGGGAACAATTCACCCCTCCACTTT. Translated: CASSLEIRGNNSPLHF.

This clonotype was counted between two and nine times. The chain uses TRBV5-1 and TRBJ2-5, with TRBD2 matching over 7 bases. Germline loops: CDR1 SGHRS, CDR2 YFSETQ. CDR3 length: 18 amino acids. V was pared by 0 bases and J by 8 bases, with 19 bases of the junction left unmatched. For the CDR3, the DNA is TGCGCCAGCAGCTTGGAAACTCGGGGGGTGCCTGGAGTAAGCACCCAGTACTTC. This codes for CASSLETRGVPGVSTQYF. The entire variable domain, with the rest obtained from reference TRBV5-1 and TRBJ2-5, is as follows: KAGVTQTPRYLIKTRGQQVTLSCSPISGHRSVSWYQQTPGQGLQFLFEYFSETQRNKGNFPGRFSGRQFSNSRSEMNVSTLELGDSALYLCASSLETRGVPGVSTQYFGPGTRLLVL.

This clonotype showed up many times. The chain combines TRBV7-8 with TRBJ2-1, with 7 positions matching TRBD1. This CDR3 has 18 amino acids. V dropped 1 base and J dropped 5; count of bases not matched to a gene: 14. The germline CDR1 and CDR2 sequences are SGHVS and FQNEAQ. Here the CDR3 reads CASSLDGVDRVLNNEQFF. The CDR3 nucleotides are TGTGCCAGCAGCTTAGATGGCGTAGACAGGGTCCTAAACAATGAGCAGTTCTTC.